The 30 T cell receptor beta chains presented below share a single source sample, sequenced in a study of long-term antiretroviral therapy in people with HIV. The libraries were made with immunoSEQ v3.0 at survey level. Profiled with immunoSEQ multiplex PCR; TCRdb holds only in-frame clones, not every one. This repertoire shows 20,000 to 25,000 clones, 70% to 90% found once; its top ten account for more than 9%. The material was unsorted PBMCs, obtained 1.6 years after starting antiretroviral therapy. The source is a man aged 40-49 years with HIV.

The chain carries TRBV7-9 and TRBJ2-2; D ambiguous. This CDR3 region has 11 residues. Trimming pared 3 bases from V and 5 bases from J, leaving 1 base between. Germline V gene lookup returns CDR1 SEHNR and CDR2 FQNEAQ (reference sequence). DNA of the CDR3: TGTGCCAGCAGCTTTACCGGGGAGCTGTTTTTT. As protein: CASSFTGELFF.

This clone turned up a few times. V usage is TRBV5-1 and J usage is TRBJ2-2; 8 positions agree with TRBD1. There are 17 residues in the CDR3. V shed 0 bases and J 6 bases; nucleotides not matched to a gene: 10. Germline CDR1 reads SGHRS; CDR2 reads YFSETQ. The CDR3 region is CASSLARTGGQSGELFF. The CDR3 DNA reads as TGCGCCAGCAGCTTGGCCCGAACAGGGGGTCAGTCCGGGGAGCTGTTTTTT. Variable domain in full (rest from reference TRBV5-1 and TRBJ2-2): KAGVTQTPRYLIKTRGQQVTLSCSPISGHRSVSWYQQTPGQGLQFLFEYFSETQRNKGNFPGRFSGRQFSNSRSEMNVSTLELGDSALYLCASSLARTGGQSGELFFGEGSRLTVL.

The rearrangement uses TRBV10-3 and TRBJ2-7; D unresolved. CDR1 and CDR2 (germline): ENHRY, SYGVKD. The CDR3 sequence is 12 residues long. V gave up 3 bases and J gave up 3 bases, with 6 bases separating them. CDR3 coding DNA: TGTGCCATCAGTGATCAGGACTACGAGCAGTACTTC. Translating gives CAISDQDYEQYF.

V and J are TRBV5-8 and TRBJ2-7; 9 bases match TRBD1. CDR3 length: 15 residues. The germline gives CDR1 SGHTS, CDR2 YDEGEE. J lost 2 bases, V lost 0 bases, and 3 bases had no gene match. In DNA form, the CDR3 reads TGTGCCAGCAGCTTGGAGGACAGGGGAACCTACGAGCAGTACTTC. Its translation is CASSLEDRGTYEQYF.

The V call is TRBV7-2, the J call TRBJ2-3; 12 nucleotides line up with TRBD2. CDR1 is SGHTA and CDR2 is FQGNSA in the germline V gene. V was pared by 0 bases and J by 0 bases, with 1 base of the junction left unmatched. The CDR3 is made up of 17 amino acids. The CDR3 region is CASSLAGTSGSTDTQYF. DNA of the CDR3: TGTGCCAGCAGCTTAGCCGGGACTAGCGGGAGCACAGATACGCAGTATTTT.

The chain links TRBV2 to TRBJ2-5, with TRBD2 identical over 12 bases. The CDR3 loop spans 17 amino acids. CDR1 SNHLY and CDR2 FYNNEI come from the germline V gene. J gave up 7 bases and V 2 bases, and 11 bases lay outside the gene matches. CDR3 coding DNA: TGTGCCAGCAGTGAAAGGGGGACTAGCGGGCTCCTCACGACCCAGTACTTC. Its protein is CASSERGTSGLLTTQYF.

The chain employs TRBV12-5 and TRBJ1-1; 7 bases agree with TRBD1. Trimming took 7 bases from V and 2 from J; bases not matched to a gene: 7. This CDR3 region has 14 residues. Germline V gene data show CDR1 as LGHNT and CDR2 as FRNRAP. CDR3 protein: CASERDSINTEAFF. The CDR3 nucleotides read TGTGCTAGTGAACGGGACAGTATAAACACTGAAGCTTTCTTT.

This chain links TRBV11-2 with TRBJ2-1; 8 bases match TRBD2. V lost 4 bases to trimming and J lost 6 bases; unmatched junction nucleotides: 14. Germline assignment: CDR1 SGHAT and CDR2 FQNNGV. This CDR3 has 17 residues. CDR3 loop: CASSSLFLAGALNEQFF. The CDR3 DNA reads as TGTGCCAGCAGCTCCCTCTTTCTAGCGGGTGCACTCAATGAGCAGTTCTTC.

V gene TRBV6-5 combines with J gene TRBJ1-2; no clear D. V was clipped by 1 base and J by 4 bases, with 13 bases between them. Germline CDR1 MNHEY, CDR2 SVGAGI. CDR3 length: 15 residues. The CDR3 is CASSYFSGVSYGYTF. CDR3 coding DNA: TGTGCCAGCAGTTACTTTAGCGGGGTTAGCTATGGCTACACCTTC.

The chain is built from TRBV11-2 and TRBJ1-2, with 7 positions matching TRBD1. The CDR3 covers 14 residues. Germline V gives CDR1 SGHAT, CDR2 FQNNGV. V was pared by 5 bases and J by 5 bases, with 8 bases of the junction left unmatched. CDR3 nucleotide sequence: TGTGCCAGCAGCCCTGGACAGGTGGGGTATGGCTACACCTTC. Its protein product is CASSPGQVGYGYTF.

This clone was found a few times. The genes are TRBV5-1 and TRBJ2-7, with no clear D. V was clipped by 5 bases and J by 1 base, with 7 bases between them. The CDR3 is 12 amino acids. Per the germline V gene, CDR1 is SGHRS and CDR2 is YFSETQ. CDR3 nucleotide sequence: TGCGCCAGCAGAAGGGATTCCTACGAGCAGTACTTC. As protein: CASRRDSYEQYF.

The chain joins TRBV29-1 to TRBJ2-3; 9 nucleotides match TRBD2. Germline V gives CDR1 SQVTM, CDR2 ANQGSEA. V lost 1 base and J lost 3; bases outside the gene matches: 8. The CDR3 length is 16 residues. For the CDR3, the DNA is TGCAGCGTTGAAGGCATTGTAGCGGGGGATACAGATACGCAGTATTTT. It translates to CSVEGIVAGDTDTQYF.

V is TRBV15 and J is TRBJ1-1; D is unresolved. Germline V gene data show CDR1 as LNHNV and CDR2 as YYDKDF (reference sequence). The CDR3 contains 14 residues. Between the trimmed V and J ends, which lost 3 bases and 3 bases, there was a span of 11 bases. Written as DNA, the CDR3 is TGTGCCACCAGCAGGGGAGTAGTAGACACTGAAGCTTTCTTT. Protein: CATSRGVVDTEAFF. Using reference TRBV15 and TRBJ1-1 for the parts outside the CDR3, the full variable domain is DAMVIQNPRYQVTQFGKPVTLSCSQTLNHNVMYWYQQKSSQAPKLLFHYYDKDFNNEADTPDNFQSRRPNTSFCFLDIRSPGLGDTAMYLCATSRGVVDTEAFFGQGTRLTVV.

The rearrangement uses TRBV27 and TRBJ1-2, with a weak D call TRBD1 (5 bases). The length of the CDR3 is 17 residues. The germline V gene encodes CDR1 MNHEY and CDR2 SMNVEV (reference sequence). Trimming shortened V by 0 bases and J by 7 bases, and 21 bases separated the two germline ends. This CDR3 is CASSLSHTPPGAGGYTF. CDR3 nucleotides: TGTGCCAGCAGTTTATCCCATACTCCCCCCGGGGCTGGTGGCTACACCTTC.

The chain carries TRBV6-1 and TRBJ2-7; D call uncertain. The CDR3 totals 15 residues. The V gene's germline CDR1 is MNHNS and CDR2 SASEGT. The germline V and J ends were trimmed by 1 base and 4 bases, with 14 bases remaining between them. CDR3 sequence reads: CASSEGWSGAYEQYF. Here the CDR3 DNA reads TGTGCCAGCAGTGAAGGGTGGTCTGGAGCTTACGAGCAGTACTTC.

The rearrangement uses TRBV25-1 and TRBJ1-5; D is unclear. V shed 5 bases and J shed 4 bases, with 15 bases lying between them. The CDR3 length is 15 residues. Germline V gives CDR1 MGHDK, CDR2 SYGVNS. CDR3 residues: CASSPGVDPNQPQHF. The CDR3 region has the DNA TGTGCCAGCAGTCCCGGCGTGGACCCTAATCAGCCCCAGCATTTT.

A single count supports this clone. The chain carries TRBV18 and TRBJ1-5; 8 bases map to TRBD1. Germline CDR1 KGHSH, CDR2 LQKENI. The CDR3 runs to 13 residues. J was trimmed by 7 bases and V by 5 bases; bases with no gene match: 4. CDR3 region: CASSSTGEQPQHF. The CDR3 DNA sequence: TGTGCCAGCTCATCGACAGGGGAACAGCCCCAGCATTTT.

V gene TRBV5-5 combines with J gene TRBJ1-1; TRBD1 agrees at 7 bases. The V gene's germline CDR1 is SGHKS and CDR2 YYEKEE (reference sequence). V lost 4 bases and J lost 4; bases outside the gene matches: 4. There are 13 residues in the CDR3. CDR3 residues: CASSPGTVTEAFF. The CDR3 DNA is TGTGCCAGCAGCCCCGGGACAGTCACTGAAGCTTTCTTT.

The rearrangement joins TRBV7-9 to TRBJ2-1; 7 bases agree with TRBD1. The CDR3 extends over 14 amino acids. The junction had 3 bases not matched to a gene; V was cut back by 2 bases and J by 5 bases. Germline V gene lookup returns CDR1 SEHNR and CDR2 FQNEAQ (reference sequence). The CDR3 sequence is CASSLKGAHNEQFF. The CDR3 DNA sequence: TGTGCCAGCAGCTTAAAGGGGGCCCACAATGAGCAGTTCTTC.

This clone was seen more than once but under ten times. V gene TRBV5-1 combines with J gene TRBJ2-7; possibly TRBD1 or TRBD2 for D (6 bases each). CDR1 SGHRS and CDR2 YFSETQ come from the germline V gene. V was cut by 5 bases and J by 7 bases, with 13 bases left in between. This CDR3 region has 12 residues. The CDR3 bases are TGCGCCAGCAGTGTGGGGGGCTTGGAGCAGTACTTC. Its protein product is CASSVGGLEQYF.

This clone was observed a single time. This chain uses TRBV7-3 with TRBJ2-3; 7 bases line up with TRBD2. V trimming: 6 bases; J trimming: 2 bases; junction bases outside the gene matches: 8. The CDR3 has 15 amino acids. CDR1 and CDR2 (germline): SGHTA, FQGTGA. CDR3 DNA sequence: TGTGCCAGCAGTAAAACCGGACTAGTCACAGATACGCAGTATTTT. As protein: CASSKTGLVTDTQYF.

The chain recombines TRBV6-1 with TRBJ2-7; the match to TRBD2 covers 7 bases. V lost 2 bases to trimming and J lost 0 bases; unmatched junction nucleotides: 10. Germline values: CDR1 MNHNS, CDR2 SASEGT. The CDR3 runs to 17 residues. The CDR3 loop is CASSERRWASGSYEQYF. CDR3 bases: TGTGCCAGCAGTGAAAGACGTTGGGCTAGCGGCTCCTACGAGCAGTACTTC.

The J gene is TRBJ1-4, the V gene TRBV5-5, with 7 bases that match TRBD1. V was clipped by 4 bases and J by 4 bases; unmatched bases: 7. Germline V gene lookup returns CDR1 SGHKS and CDR2 YYEKEE (reference sequence). The CDR3 runs to 15 residues. CDR3 protein: CASSLSGQHNEKLFF. The CDR3 DNA follows: TGTGCCAGCAGCCTCTCGGGACAGCATAATGAAAAACTGTTTTTT.

The chain carries TRBV5-1 and TRBJ2-7, with 9 bases aligning to TRBD2. With 0 bases clipped from V and 7 bases from J, the junction kept 8 bases outside the gene matches. The CDR3 has 15 amino acids. The germline V gene encodes CDR1 SGHRS and CDR2 YFSETQ. In DNA, the CDR3 is TGCGCCAGCAGCTTGGATGCGGGAGGGCCGGTTGAGCAGTACTTC. It specifies CASSLDAGGPVEQYF.

The chain employs TRBV10-2 and TRBJ2-7, with D unclear. The V end was cut by 2 bases, the J end by 7 bases, with 9 bases between. The CDR3 loop spans 12 amino acids. Germline CDR1 reads WSHSY; CDR2 reads SAAADI. In DNA form, the CDR3 reads TGCGCCAGCAGTGAGATAGGGTCTGAGCAGTACTTC. Protein: CASSEIGSEQYF.

The chain recombines TRBV2 with TRBJ1-1; 8 bases are shared with TRBD1. Germline-derived CDR1 and CDR2 are SNHLY and FYNNEI. The CDR3 spans 13 residues. J gave up 4 bases and V 6 bases, and 4 bases lay outside the gene matches. The CDR3 sequence: CASRRTGGTEAFF. CDR3 DNA sequence: TGTGCCAGCAGAAGAACAGGGGGCACTGAAGCTTTCTTT.

This chain connects TRBV14 to TRBJ2-5; either TRBD1 or TRBD2 may supply D (5 bases each). The CDR3 loop spans 13 amino acids. V lost 2 bases and J 5 bases, leaving 9 bases between the germline ends. Germline-derived CDR1 and CDR2 are SGHDN and FVKESK. The CDR3 DNA reads TGTGCCAGCAGCCAAACCGGGACGGAGACCCAGTACTTC. Translated, it gives CASSQTGTETQYF.

This chain joins TRBV7-8 and TRBJ2-2; TRBD2 matches 8 bases. The ends lost 8 bases at V and 2 bases at J; junction bases unmatched: 4. Germline CDR1 reads SGHVS; CDR2 reads FQNEAQ. The CDR3 consists of 14 residues. CDR3 in DNA: TGTGCCAGCCAAGCGGGAGTCAACACCGGGGAGCTGTTTTTT. As protein: CASQAGVNTGELFF.

This clone was observed a single time. The V call is TRBV7-6, the J call TRBJ2-7, with TRBD1 matching 8 bases. The CDR3 extends over 13 amino acids. The V gene's germline CDR1 is SGHVS and CDR2 FNYEAQ. The CDR3 DNA reads as TGTGCAACAGGGACAGGAGACCCCTACGAGCAGTACTTC. Its protein is CATGTGDPYEQYF.

The CDR3 coding sequence is TGTGCCAGCAGCCCCGGGTCAGCCTACGAGCAGTACTTC. Protein: CASSPGSAYEQYF. J is TRBJ2-7 and V is TRBV6-5; D gene uncertain. This CDR3 has 13 amino acids. The V and J ends lost 6 bases and 2 bases respectively, with 11 bases between them. The germline V gene encodes CDR1 MNHEY and CDR2 SVGAGI.